The following is a T cell receptor beta chain sequence with its context. Its antigen is not known. One end of the junction fails to match germline, which may point to a read error. Generated by immunoSEQ multiplex PCR, the TCRdb table keeps only in-frame clones and is missing some. The sample holds about 380,000 clones, about 96% seen once. This sample is part of a study of shared clonotypes between healthy human individuals. Study details: Sampling drew on donors who were a couple of women and a few men aged 18 to 49. Points from the study as a whole: Generation probability values for non-shared clonotypes were lower than those for clonotypes shared by all four donors. Limited genetic and exposure-history diversity came from having few donors.

The CDR3 runs 13 residues. In germline, CDR1 is SEHNR, CDR2 FQNEAQ (reference sequence). This TCR came from a man aged 25 to 40 in good health. The chain links TRBV7-9 to TRBJ1-2; D possibly corresponds to TRBD1 (5 bases). The specimen sequenced was memory CD8+ T cells sorted from blood. Subset reported: CD45RO+ cells pooled with CCR7-negative TemRA cells. The CDR3 here is CASNLVVEGRDTF. The CDR3 DNA reads as TGTGCCAGCAACTTAGTCGTTGAGGGGCGAGACACCTTC.